These T cell receptor beta chains were read from a single sample in a study of radiation and T cells in renal cell carcinoma. TCRdb's copy holds only in-frame clones and misses some; the assay was immunoSEQ multiplex PCR. The table includes some 100,000 clones, over 65% detected once. The sequenced sample was blood, obtained from a patient whose treatment included radiotherapy and nephrectomy. The origin of the receptors is a man aged 55 to 70 with renal cell carcinoma. Both conserved end residues are part of each CDR3. A D gene is named only where the DNA matches it firmly. Only part of the rows carry a size: once, few, many, or a class if the clone is expanded.

abundance	v_gene	d_gene	j_gene	len	CDR3aa	CDR3nt
few	TRBV7-9	.	TRBJ2-1	18	CASSRTGGALSGYNEQFF	TGTGCCAGCAGCCGCACTGGGGGGGCCCTGAGCGGCTACAATGAGCAGTTCTTC
.	TRBV28	.	TRBJ2-7	15	CASSLGRGFSYEQYF	TGTGCCAGCAGTTTAGGTAGGGGCTTCTCCTACGAGCAGTACTTC
.	TRBV14	TRBD1	TRBJ1-4	20	CASSPRERDRIHADNEKLFF	TGTGCCAGCAGCCCAAGAGAACGGGACAGGATCCATGCGGATAATGAAAAACTGTTTTTT
.	TRBV27	.	TRBJ2-2	17	CASSLFVDSSYTGELFF	TGTGCCAGCAGTTTATTCGTAGACAGCTCTTACACCGGGGAGCTGTTTTTT
.	TRBV27	.	TRBJ2-7	13	CASRAGLSYEQYF	TGTGCCAGCAGGGCGGGACTTTCGTACGAGCAGTACTTC
.	TRBV6-1	TRBD2	TRBJ2-5	17	CASSEGLLGGHGETQYF	TGTGCCAGCAGTGAAGGACTACTGGGAGGGCATGGAGAGACCCAGTACTTC
.	TRBV5-1	TRBD1	TRBJ2-7	16	CASSPATGGLSYEQYF	TGCGCCAGCAGCCCGGCTACAGGGGGCCTCTCCTACGAGCAGTACTTC
.	TRBV7-8	.	TRBJ1-1	14	CASSFTGNPTEAFF	TGTGCCAGCAGCTTCACAGGGAATCCCACTGAAGCTTTCTTT
.	TRBV4-1	TRBD1	TRBJ2-3	16	CASSQDTGVRADTQYF	TGCGCCAGCAGCCAGGATACAGGGGTAAGGGCAGATACGCAGTATTTT
.	TRBV2	.	TRBJ1-4	14	CATSERVLNEKLFF	TGTGCCACCTCCGAGAGGGTATTAAATGAAAAACTGTTTTTT
.	TRBV10-3	TRBD2	TRBJ2-5	14	CAISLSGDQETQYF	TGTGCCATCAGTTTAAGCGGGGACCAAGAGACCCAGTACTTC
.	TRBV4-1	TRBD1	TRBJ1-2	15	CASSQVGGTVYGYTF	TGCGCCAGCAGCCAAGTCGGGGGGACAGTTTATGGCTACACCTTC
.	TRBV5-1	.	TRBJ2-3	16	CASSLAGHPSADTQYF	TGCGCCAGCAGCTTGGCAGGGCATCCCTCAGCAGATACGCAGTATTTT
.	TRBV7-2	TRBD2	TRBJ2-7	14	CASSTGGSSYEQYF	TGTGCCAGCAGCACGGGGGGGAGCTCCTACGAGCAGTACTTC
.	TRBV7-9	.	TRBJ2-7	13	CASSPRGPYEQYF	TGTGCCAGCAGCCCCCGAGGCCCCTACGAGCAGTACTTC
.	TRBV7-9	.	TRBJ1-3	14	CASSPPGVGNTIYF	TGTGCCAGCAGCCCCCCAGGGGTCGGAAACACCATATATTTT
.	TRBV7-2	TRBD2	TRBJ2-3	13	CASSTGLGDTQYF	TGTGCCAGCAGCACAGGACTAGGGGATACGCAGTATTTT
.	TRBV4-3	TRBD2	TRBJ2-2	19	CASSQDRGRGLANTGELFF	TGCGCCAGCAGCCAAGACCGCGGGAGGGGGCTCGCGAACACCGGGGAGCTGTTTTTT
once	TRBV7-2	TRBD1	TRBJ1-5	15	CASSPDRVFNQPQHF	TGTGCCAGCAGCCCAGACAGGGTATTCAATCAGCCCCAGCATTTT
.	TRBV4-2	.	TRBJ2-1	14	CASSQDVAGNEQFF	TGTGCCAGCAGCCAAGATGTTGCGGGGAATGAGCAGTTCTTC
.	TRBV2	TRBD1	TRBJ2-7	14	CASTNRDSSYEQYF	TGTGCCAGCACAAACCGGGACAGCTCCTACGAGCAGTACTTC
.	TRBV10-3	.	TRBJ2-5	13	CAIKNPAWETQYF	TGTGCCATCAAAAATCCGGCCTGGGAGACCCAGTACTTC
.	TRBV5-5	.	TRBJ1-2	16	CASNLGALQGLYGYTF	TGTGCCAGCAACCTTGGAGCCCTCCAGGGCCTCTATGGCTACACCTTC
once	TRBV6-1	TRBD2	TRBJ2-5	14	CASRGLAGVETQYF	TGTGCCAGCCGAGGACTAGCGGGAGTGGAGACCCAGTACTTC
.	TRBV5-4	.	TRBJ2-2	16	CASSLSQGTNTGELFF	TGTGCCAGCAGCTTGAGCCAGGGGACGAACACCGGGGAGCTGTTTTTT
.	TRBV28	.	TRBJ2-7	15	CASSLQGGELYEQYF	TGTGCCAGCAGCTTACAGGGGGGGGAGCTCTACGAGCAGTACTTC
.	TRBV21-1	.	TRBJ1-5	18	CASSKGGRTLHSNQPQHF	TGTGCCAGCAGCAAAGGTGGGAGGACCTTACATAGCAATCAGCCCCAGCATTTT
.	TRBV19	TRBD2	TRBJ2-3	18	CASRSPGLALPSTDTQYF	TGTGCCAGTAGGAGTCCGGGACTAGCGCTTCCTAGCACAGATACGCAGTATTTT
few	TRBV4-3	TRBD2	TRBJ2-7	15	CASSQERTRLSEQYF	TGCGCCAGCAGCCAAGAACGGACTAGGTTGAGTGAGCAGTACTTC
.	TRBV6-6	.	TRBJ1-1	16	CASSYWQVEQRAEAFF	TGTGCCAGCAGTTACTGGCAGGTCGAACAAAGGGCTGAAGCTTTCTTT
few	TRBV29-1	TRBD1	TRBJ1-2	13	CSVGQGLDYGYTF	TGCAGCGTTGGACAGGGTTTGGACTATGGCTACACCTTC
.	TRBV9	.	TRBJ2-3	12	CASSPQTDTQYF	TGTGCCAGCAGCCCCCAAACAGATACGCAGTATTTT
.	TRBV10-3	.	TRBJ1-2	12	CAISEDIYGYTF	TGTGCCATCAGTGAAGACATTTATGGCTACACCTTC
.	TRBV4-3	.	TRBJ2-5	14	CASSQPNRGETQYF	TGCGCCAGCAGCCAACCGAACCGGGGAGAGACCCAGTACTTC
.	TRBV5-8	TRBD1	TRBJ2-7	16	CASSRALQGTYDEQYF	TGTGCCAGCAGCCGCGCCTTACAGGGGACCTACGACGAGCAGTACTTC
.	TRBV5-1	.	TRBJ2-3	14	CASSMGPGTDTQYF	TGCGCCAGCAGCATGGGACCCGGCACAGATACGCAGTATTTT
once	TRBV9	.	TRBJ2-7	15	CASSPSVVVDYEQYF	TGTGCCAGCAGCCCGTCCGTAGTAGTCGACTACGAGCAGTACTTC
.	TRBV6-5	.	TRBJ2-7	14	CASSLGTGAYEQYF	TGTGCCAGCAGCTTAGGGACGGGGGCCTACGAGCAGTACTTC
once	TRBV4-1	.	TRBJ2-6	18	CASSQVPGASSGANVLTF	TGCGCCAGCAGCCAAGTACCAGGGGCAAGCTCTGGGGCCAACGTCCTGACTTTC
.	TRBV28	TRBD2	TRBJ2-7	14	CASSFSGGVYEQYF	TGTGCCAGCAGTTTTTCGGGGGGGGTCTACGAGCAGTACTTC
.	TRBV6-1	.	TRBJ1-1	14	CASRTSVGNTEAFF	TGTGCCAGCAGGACCTCCGTGGGGAACACTGAAGCTTTCTTT
.	TRBV19	.	TRBJ2-3	13	CASSIQGTDTQYF	TGTGCCAGTAGTATACAAGGCACAGATACGCAGTATTTT
once	TRBV10-3	TRBD2	TRBJ2-5	15	CAISPSGRAQETQYF	TGTGCCATCAGTCCCAGCGGGAGGGCCCAAGAGACCCAGTACTTC
.	TRBV6-5	.	TRBJ1-5	14	CASSYSFGNQPQHF	TGTGCCAGCAGTTACTCCTTTGGCAATCAGCCCCAGCATTTT
.	TRBV28	.	TRBJ1-2	12	CATSGRPHGYTF	TGTGCCACCTCGGGACGGCCTCATGGCTACACCTTC